A selection of T cell receptor beta chains follows, all from one sample in a study of blood T cells in healthy people across ages. TCRdb independently ran MiXCR on the 5' RACE reads; one entry per CDR3 protein. The table records approximately 900,000 distinct CDR3 sequences, almost 30% of them present only once. The same data also contributed to another study, on T cells of mothers and their children.

The sequenced material came from blood. These receptors all come from a woman in her 40s in good health. Each CDR3 is given with its conserved first and last residue. A D gene is named only where the DNA matches it firmly. Clone sizes are given selectively: once, few, many, or a class where the clone is expanded.

clone_size	v_call	j_call	d_call	cdr3_aa	cdr3_nt
NA	TRBV5-1	TRBJ2-3	NA	CASSLVGHHTDTQYF	TGCGCCAGCAGCTTGGTGGGACACCACACAGATACGCAGTATTTT
few	TRBV24-1	TRBJ2-3	TRBD1	CATSDFRTGVSTDTQYF	TGTGCCACCAGTGATTTCAGGACAGGGGTTAGCACAGATACGCAGTATTTT
few	TRBV7-2	TRBJ2-1	NA	CASSLASLDSGSYNEQFF	TGTGCCAGCAGCTTAGCCTCCCTGGATAGCGGCTCCTACAATGAGCAGTTCTTC
NA	TRBV4-3	TRBJ1-2	TRBD1	CASSPGQGNYGHTF	TGCGCCAGCAGCCCGGGACAGGGGAACTATGGCCACACCTTC
NA	TRBV11-3	TRBJ2-3	TRBD1	CASSLGTGGYRTDTQYF	TGTGCCAGCAGCTTGGGGACAGGGGGTTATAGGACAGATACGCAGTATTTT
many	TRBV6-1	TRBJ1-2	TRBD1	CASSESLGQSYGYTF	TGTGCCAGCAGTGAAAGTCTGGGACAGAGCTATGGCTACACCTTC
NA	TRBV10-3	TRBJ2-5	NA	CAISERGQETQYF	TGTGCCATCAGTGAGAGGGGGCAAGAGACCCAGTACTTC
few	TRBV19	TRBJ1-2	NA	CASSMYLGTIYGYTF	TGTGCCAGTAGTATGTATTTAGGGACGATCTATGGCTACACCTTC
NA	TRBV11-2	TRBJ1-2	NA	CASSPTDDNYGYTF	TGTGCCAGCAGCCCGACAGATGATAACTATGGCTACACCTTC
NA	TRBV7-9	TRBJ1-2	NA	CAGHEGTGYTF	TGTGCCGGACATGAGGGAACCGGCTACACCTTC
many	TRBV6-5	TRBJ2-4	TRBD1	CASRQGQGAAKNIQYF	TGTGCCAGCAGGCAAGGACAGGGGGCGGCCAAAAACATTCAGTACTTC
many	TRBV7-9	TRBJ2-7	TRBD2	CASSFGAGGSEQYF	TGTGCCAGCAGCTTTGGAGCGGGGGGCTCCGAGCAGTACTTC
NA	TRBV6-2/TRBV6-3	TRBJ1-1	TRBD1	CASRLGQGLLNTEAFF	TGTGCCAGCAGATTGGGACAGGGGCTCTTGAACACTGAAGCTTTCTTT
few	TRBV9	TRBJ1-2	NA	CASSAQVNYGCTF	TGTGCCAGCAGCGCCCAGGTTAACTATGGCTGCACCTTC
NA	TRBV12-3/TRBV12-4	TRBJ2-3	TRBD1	CASSLVRGKDTQYF	TGTGCCAGCAGTTTAGTCAGGGGGAAGGATACGCAGTATTTT
NA	TRBV5-1	TRBJ2-1	NA	CASFGRAGSNEQFF	TGCGCCAGCTTCGGGCGTGCGGGTTCCAATGAGCAGTTCTTC
few	TRBV5-1	TRBJ2-7	NA	CASSLNRESYEQYF	TGCGCCAGCAGCTTAAACAGGGAATCCTACGAGCAGTACTTC
once	TRBV11-3	TRBJ1-1	NA	CASSNRDTNAEAFF	TGTGCCAGCAGCAACCGGGACACCAACGCTGAAGCTTTCTTT
NA	TRBV27	TRBJ2-1	TRBD2	CASSFVGTTYNEQFF	TGTGCCAGCAGTTTCGTCGGGACTACCTACAATGAGCAGTTCTTC
few	TRBV28	TRBJ2-4	TRBD1	CASRGQLLAKNIQYF	TGTGCCAGCAGGGGACAGCTACTAGCCAAAAACATTCAGTACTTC
NA	TRBV2	TRBJ2-5	NA	CASRVSPQETQYF	TGTGCCAGCAGGGTTTCACCTCAAGAGACCCAGTACTTC
NA	TRBV28	TRBJ1-5	NA	CASSLVQGSQPQHF	TGTGCCAGCAGTTTAGTCCAGGGGAGCCAGCCCCAGCATTTT
many	TRBV20-1	TRBJ1-2	NA	CSARENRDYTF	TGCAGTGCTAGGGAAAACAGGGACTACACCTTC
NA	TRBV7-2	TRBJ1-3	NA	CASSLTGTVSGNTIYF	TGTGCCAGCAGCTTAACAGGGACCGTCTCTGGAAACACCATATATTTT
many	TRBV28	TRBJ2-2	NA	CASIYGPLNTGELFF	TGTGCCAGCATATACGGGCCACTGAACACCGGGGAGCTGTTTTTT
NA	TRBV12-3/TRBV12-4	TRBJ1-2	NA	CASSLGTEGYTF	TGTGCCAGCAGTTTAGGGACAGAAGGCTACACCTTC
few	TRBV5-1	TRBJ2-1	NA	CASNHETGRHEQFF	TGCGCCAGCAATCATGAGACAGGGAGGCATGAGCAGTTCTTC
many	TRBV4-1	TRBJ2-1	TRBD2	CASSQEDVRVSGGAGNEQFF	TGCGCCAGCAGCCAAGAAGACGTAAGGGTTAGCGGGGGGGCGGGCAATGAGCAGTTCTTC